The 30 T cell receptor beta chains in this list originate from one sample, sequenced in a study of response to subunit inactivated influenza vaccine. TCRdb re-called the RT-PCR reads through MiXCR, storing one row per CDR3 protein. The table records roughly 160,000 distinct CDR3 sequences, about 11% of them present only once. The sample here was non-naive T cells sorted from PBMCs, taken 40 to 50 days after vaccination. These receptors were collected from a man between 45 and 60 years old who received an inactivated influenza vaccine.

The V gene is TRBV7-9, the J gene TRBJ2-2, with 7 bases aligning to TRBD1. This CDR3 has 17 amino acids. Germline V gives CDR1 SEHNR, CDR2 FQNEAQ (reference sequence). V was clipped by 5 bases and J by 1 base; unmatched bases: 10. The CDR3 reads CASSGGPGQRNTGELFF. The CDR3 DNA reads TGTGCCAGCAGCGGGGGACCGGGACAGCGGAACACCGGGGAGCTGTTTTTT. Combining the CDR3 with reference TRBV7-9 and TRBJ2-2 gives the whole variable domain DTGVSQNPRHKITKRGQNVTFRCDPISEHNRLYWYRQTLGQGPEFLTYFQNEAQLEKSRLLSDRFSAERPKGSFSTLEIQRTEQGDSAMYLCASSGGPGQRNTGELFFGEGSRLTVL.

The chain joins TRBV7-9 to TRBJ2-1; maybe TRBD2 (5 bases). The CDR3 is made up of 12 amino acids. Per germline, CDR1 SEHNR and CDR2 FQNEAQ (reference sequence). V lost 1 base and J 9 bases, leaving 7 bases between the germline ends. This CDR3 is CASSLDGLEQFF. The DNA for the CDR3 is TGTGCCAGCAGCTTAGACGGACTTGAGCAGTTCTTC.

The chain carries TRBV4-3 and TRBJ2-5, with D perhaps TRBD1 (5 bases). CDR1 and CDR2 (germline): LGHNA, YSLEER. The CDR3 is 14 residues long. Trimming removed 4 bases at V and 4 bases at J, with 13 bases between. For the CDR3, the DNA is TGCGCCAGCAGCCCACACCAGGGCGCAGAGACCCAGTACTTC. The encoded protein is CASSPHQGAETQYF.

This clonotype occurred many times. V is TRBV5-6 and J is TRBJ2-7; D is uncertain. Germline V CDR1 and CDR2: SGHDT, YYEEEE. V dropped 0 bases and J dropped 3 bases, with 13 bases sitting between them. This CDR3 contains 15 residues. CDR3 nucleotide sequence: TGTGCCAGCAGCTTGGTCGCGGACGGCAACTACGAGCAGTACTTC. Translating it yields CASSLVADGNYEQYF.

This clonotype has ten or more counts. The V gene is TRBV7-9, the J gene TRBJ1-6; D might be TRBD1 (5 bases). V dropped 3 bases and J dropped 10 bases, with 16 bases sitting between them. This CDR3 is 15 amino acids long. CDR1 and CDR2 from the germline V gene are SEHNR and FQNEAQ (reference sequence). The CDR3 reads CASSLDKYSRSPLHF. The DNA of the CDR3 is TGTGCCAGCAGCTTGGACAAGTATTCCCGGTCACCCCTCCACTTT.

This clonotype was seen only a few times. This CDR3 is CASSADQKSYNSPLHF. In nucleotides, the CDR3 is TGTGCCAGCAGTGCCGACCAGAAATCCTATAATTCACCCCTCCACTTT. The chain joins TRBV2 to TRBJ1-6; D is unclear. The germline CDR1 and CDR2 sequences are SNHLY and FYNNEI. Trimming shortened V by 4 bases and J by 1 base, and 11 bases separated the two germline ends. CDR3 length equals 16 residues.

At least ten counts were recorded for this clonotype. J is TRBJ2-1 and V is TRBV4-3; tentatively, D is TRBD2 (6 bases). V was clipped by 1 base and J by 7 bases, with 17 bases between them. The germline V gene encodes CDR1 LGHNA and CDR2 YSLEER. The CDR3 length is 16 residues. In DNA form, the CDR3 reads TGCGCCAGCAGCCAAGGGGGGACTTCTCTCACTAATGAGCAGTTCTTC. Residues: CASSQGGTSLTNEQFF.

Concerning this clonotype: Possible read error: a much larger clone is one base away. The V call is TRBV5-6, the J call TRBJ2-7, with unresolved D. This CDR3 comprises 12 residues. The V end lost 4 bases, the J end lost 2 bases, and 7 bases lay between the germline ends. The V gene's germline CDR1 is SGHDT and CDR2 YYEEEE. The CDR3 loop reads CASSTSAYEQYF. The CDR3 region has the DNA TGTGCCAGCAGCACATCAGCCTACGAGCAGTACTTC.

The V gene is TRBV10-2, the J gene TRBJ2-3; no clear D. Deletions cut 6 bases from V and 8 bases from J, with 15 bases between. The CDR3 runs 13 residues. Germline V gene lookup returns CDR1 WSHSY and CDR2 SAAADI. The CDR3 protein is CASRTPRDATQYF. CDR3 sequence (DNA): TGCGCCAGCAGGACCCCTAGGGATGCTACGCAGTATTTT.

Only a few counts were recorded for this clonotype. V usage is TRBV6-1 and J usage is TRBJ2-7; 8 bases agree with TRBD1. CDR1 is MNHNS, CDR2 SASEGT, per germline. The ends lost 5 bases at V and 6 bases at J; junction bases unmatched: 12. CDR3 length: 15 residues. The CDR3 DNA reads as TGTGCCAGCAGTCCTCCTTGGACAGGGAACGGCGAGCAGTACTTC. It translates to CASSPPWTGNGEQYF.

This clonotype was recorded many times. V and J are TRBV12-3 or TRBV12-4 and TRBJ2-7; 8 bases match TRBD2. The CDR3 totals 15 residues. V lost 2 bases and J lost 6; bases outside the gene matches: 9. CDR3 sequence (DNA): TGTGCCAGCAGTTTAAGACGGGAGGGCCAAAGCGAGCAGTACTTC. It specifies CASSLRREGQSEQYF.

This chain links TRBV30 with TRBJ1-2; D remains unclear. Germline V CDR1 and CDR2: GTSNPN, SVGIG (reference sequence). Trimming removed 2 bases from V and 5 bases from J, with 9 bases in between. The CDR3 covers 12 residues. This chain's CDR3 is CAWSKSAYGYTF. DNA of the CDR3: TGTGCCTGGAGTAAGTCGGCTTATGGCTACACCTTC.

This clonotype was detected ten times or more. The chain carries TRBV5-1 and TRBJ2-7, with TRBD1 identical over 7 bases. Germline V lookup: CDR1 SGHRS, CDR2 YFSETQ. The V segment lost 0 bases and the J segment 3 bases; nucleotides outside the gene matches: 6. The CDR3 consists of 15 residues. The CDR3 coding sequence is TGCGCCAGCAGCTTGGCGGGACAGTCTCTCTACGAGCAGTACTTC. Its translation is CASSLAGQSLYEQYF.

V usage is TRBV5-1 and J usage is TRBJ2-7, with D uncertain. The CDR3 extends over 19 amino acids. CDR1 SGHRS and CDR2 YFSETQ come from the germline V gene. The ends were cut back, 0 bases at V and 0 bases at J, with 22 bases in the middle. This CDR3 is CASSLGSSERWPSSYEQYF. The CDR3, as DNA: TGCGCCAGCAGCTTGGGATCTTCCGAGCGCTGGCCGAGCTCCTACGAGCAGTACTTC.

This clonotype was picked up a small number of times. The V and J genes are TRBV28 and TRBJ2-3, with a tentative D call TRBD1 (5 bases). Trimming pared 3 bases from V and 0 bases from J, leaving 10 bases between. Germline assignment: CDR1 MDHEN and CDR2 SYDVKM. The CDR3 extends over 15 amino acids. The CDR3 here is CASSFQGTSTDTQYF. CDR3 DNA: TGTGCCAGCAGTTTTCAGGGAACTAGCACAGATACGCAGTATTTT. The full variable domain, its missing parts supplied by reference TRBV28 and TRBJ2-3, is DVKVTQSSRYLVKRTGEKVFLECVQDMDHENMFWYRQDPGLGLRLIYFSYDVKMKEKGDIPEGYSVSREKKERFSLILESASTNQTSMYLCASSFQGTSTDTQYFGPGTRLTVL.

This chain links TRBV9 with TRBJ1-3; D uncertain. V lost 3 bases and J lost 0, with 10 bases in between. The CDR3 is 15 residues long. Germline lookup yields CDR1 SGDLS and CDR2 YYNGEE. Here the CDR3 reads CASSARSSSGNTIYF. The CDR3 DNA reads as TGTGCCAGCAGCGCCCGGAGTAGCTCTGGAAACACCATATATTTT.

This clonotype has just a few counts. At one of its ends the junction is not consistent with the germline gene, which may arise from a read error. The gene calls are TRBV11-2 and TRBJ1-6, with 7 bases matching TRBD1. This CDR3 is built from 16 residues. Per the germline V gene, CDR1 is SGHAT and CDR2 is FQNNGV. The CDR3 coding sequence is TGTGCCAGCAGCTTGGTGTTACAGGGGAATAATTCACCCCCCCACTTT. Protein sequence: CASSLVLQGNNSPPHF. The whole variable domain, filled in from reference TRBV11-2 and TRBJ1-6, reads EAGVAQSPRYKIIEKRQSVAFWCNPISGHATLYWYQQILGQGPKLLIQFQNNGVVDDSQLPKDRFSAERLKGVDSTLKIQPAKLEDSAVYLCASSLVLQGNNSPPHFGNGTRLTVT.

The V and J genes are TRBV3-1 and TRBJ2-2; either TRBD1 or TRBD2 may fit D (5 bases each). The CDR3 spans 16 residues. Trimming removed 3 bases from V and 3 bases from J, with 14 bases in between. Per the germline V gene, CDR1 is LGHDT and CDR2 is YNNKEL (reference sequence). CDR3 DNA: TGTGCCAGCAGCCAGAGGGGCTCCGGGGACACCGGGGAGCTGTTTTTT. It codes for CASSQRGSGDTGELFF. Full variable domain (missing parts from reference TRBV3-1 and TRBJ2-2): DTAVSQTPKYLVTQMGNDKSIKCEQNLGHDTMYWYKQDSKKFLKIMFSYNNKELIINETVPNRFSPKSPDKAHLNLHINSLELGDSAVYFCASSQRGSGDTGELFFGEGSRLTVL.

V gene TRBV19 combines with J gene TRBJ1-3; 10 positions match TRBD1. This CDR3 has 17 residues. Germline trimming cut 3 bases from V and 1 base from J; bases unmatched to any gene: 6. The germline CDR1 and CDR2 sequences are LNHDA and SQIVND (reference sequence). CDR3: CASSILGQGVSGNTIYF. The DNA of the CDR3 is TGTGCCAGTAGTATTCTCGGACAGGGGGTATCTGGAAACACCATATATTTT.

This clonotype was observed a handful of times. The chain links TRBV4-2 to TRBJ2-5; the match to TRBD1 covers 8 bases. This CDR3 has 14 residues. Looked up from germline, CDR1 is LGHNA and CDR2 is YNFKEQ. J lost 0 bases, V lost 8 bases, and 5 bases had no gene match. CDR3 sequence: CASSDRGNQETQYF. CDR3 DNA sequence: TGTGCCAGCTCAGACAGGGGCAACCAAGAGACCCAGTACTTC.

The rearrangement uses TRBV27 and TRBJ1-1, with D possibly being TRBD1 (6 bases). Trimming took off 5 bases at V and 3 bases at J, with 7 bases between the two ends. Germline CDR1 MNHEY, CDR2 SMNVEV (reference sequence). This CDR3 comprises 12 residues. The DNA of the CDR3 is TGTGCCAGCAGTAGGGGGGACACTGAAGCTTTCTTT. Translated, it gives CASSRGDTEAFF.

The chain links TRBV12-3 or TRBV12-4 to TRBJ2-1; TRBD1 matches 10 bases. This CDR3 is built from 13 residues. J lost 7 bases, V lost 6 bases, and 3 bases had no gene match. In DNA, the CDR3 is TGTGCCAGCAGCCGGGGACAGGGGAATGAGCAGTTCTTC. This encodes CASSRGQGNEQFF.

This clonotype occurred a few times. The chain employs TRBV11-1 and TRBJ2-6; D is unclear. Germline CDR1 and CDR2: SGHAT and FQDESV (reference sequence). Trimming left V 2 bases short and J 1 base short, with 15 bases between. The CDR3 is 18 residues long. The CDR3 spells CASSLRFVRLSGANVLTF. Written as DNA, the CDR3 is TGTGCCAGCAGCTTACGGTTTGTGCGACTTTCTGGGGCCAACGTCCTGACTTTC.

The V gene is TRBV11-2, the J gene TRBJ2-1; no firm D call. Trimming left V 1 base short and J 6 bases short, with 7 bases between. Germline CDR1 reads SGHAT; CDR2 reads FQNNGV. CDR3 length equals 13 residues. The CDR3 coding sequence is TGTGCCAGCAGCTTAGCTGCCCTCAATGAGCAGTTCTTC. Its protein product is CASSLAALNEQFF.

This chain uses TRBV6-5 with TRBJ2-2, with 8 bases fitting TRBD2. Unmatched junction bases numbered 5, after V lost 4 bases and J lost 1 base. The germline V gene has CDR1 MNHEY and CDR2 SVGAGI. CDR3 length equals 16 residues. CDR3 amino acids: CASSSGLVVNTGELFF. The CDR3 bases are TGTGCCAGCAGTTCGGGACTAGTGGTGAACACCGGGGAGCTGTTTTTT.

This clonotype was recorded at least ten times. The chain carries TRBV5-1 and TRBJ1-2; D is undetermined. With 3 bases removed from V and 2 bases from J, the gap between germline ends came to 2 bases. Germline CDR1 SGHRS, CDR2 YFSETQ. The CDR3 totals 11 residues. This CDR3 reads CASSSNYGYTF. The CDR3 nucleotides read TGCGCCAGCAGCTCGAACTATGGCTACACCTTC.

CDR3 bases: TGTGCCAGCAGAAACGACAGGGGTGGTAATTCACCCCTCCACTTT. This translates into CASRNDRGGNSPLHF. The V call is TRBV28, the J call TRBJ1-6; 8 bases are shared with TRBD1. The V gene end was trimmed by 6 bases and the J gene end by 6 bases; junction bases not matched to a gene: 7. Germline V lookup: CDR1 MDHEN, CDR2 SYDVKM. The CDR3 is 15 amino acids. The variable domain in full, completed from reference TRBV28 and TRBJ1-6, reads DVKVTQSSRYLVKRTGEKVFLECVQDMDHENMFWYRQDPGLGLRLIYFSYDVKMKEKGDIPEGYSVSREKKERFSLILESASTNQTSMYLCASRNDRGGNSPLHFGNGTRLTVT.

This clonotype has ten or more counts. The chain is built from TRBV20-1 and TRBJ1-5; 8 bases are shared with TRBD1. This CDR3 has 13 residues. V shed 2 bases, J shed 7 bases, and the junction held 4 bases outside the gene matches. Germline-derived CDR1 and CDR2 are DFQATT and SNEGSKA (reference sequence). The CDR3 DNA follows: TGCAGTGCTAGACCGACAGGGGCCCAGCCCCAGCATTTT. This gives the protein CSARPTGAQPQHF.

Only a few counts were recorded for this clonotype. The V and J genes are TRBV18 and TRBJ2-7; 10 bases are a match to TRBD1. Germline V CDR1 and CDR2: KGHSH, LQKENI. V lost 2 bases and J lost 4; bases outside the gene matches: 5. The CDR3 is 15 amino acids. The CDR3 DNA reads TGTGCCAGCTCACCAGGACAGGGGGTGGTGTACGAGCAGTACTTC. Translating gives CASSPGQGVVYEQYF.

V gene TRBV28 combines with J gene TRBJ1-1, with a weak D call TRBD1 (5 bases). V shed 8 bases and J shed 7 bases, with 20 bases lying between them. From germline, CDR1 is MDHEN and CDR2 SYDVKM. This CDR3 has 14 amino acids. The CDR3 sequence: CASPPEGLYGEAFF. CDR3 DNA sequence: TGTGCCAGCCCCCCCGAGGGGTTGTATGGTGAAGCTTTCTTT.